These 12 T cell receptor beta chains originate from one sample sequenced in a study. TCRdb re-derived calls from the RT-PCR reads in MiXCR, one entry per CDR3 protein. This sample yields more than 600,000 distinct CDR3 sequences, of which 14% are seen a single time; roughly 3.9% belongs to the top ten. The sample comprised memory CD4+ T cells from blood. Source of these receptors: a female donor in good health, serving as a healthy control.

This clonotype was detected many times. The chain employs TRBV6-5 and TRBJ2-7, with D unresolved. The CDR3 consists of 14 residues. Between the trimmed V and J ends, which lost 5 bases and 6 bases, there was a span of 17 bases. The germline gives CDR1 MNHEY, CDR2 SVGAGI. The CDR3 DNA reads TGTGCCAGCAGTGGGATTGCTAGTCCGGTCGAGCAGTACTTC. Its translation: CASSGIASPVEQYF.

Remarks on this clonotype: One base away lies a much larger clone, so this may be a sequencing read error. The genes are TRBV20-1 and TRBJ2-4; D gene unclear. Between the trimmed V and J ends, which lost 6 bases and 7 bases, there was a span of 16 bases. CDR1 and CDR2 (germline): DFQATT, SNEGSKA (reference sequence). This CDR3 has 13 amino acids. For the CDR3, the DNA is TGCAGTGCCAGTAAGGCCCCAGGCAACATTCAGTACTTC. Amino acid sequence: CSASKAPGNIQYF.

This rearrangement joins TRBV5-6 to TRBJ1-2, with D unclear. V lost 4 bases, J lost 2 bases, and 9 bases lay in between. In germline, CDR1 is SGHDT, CDR2 YYEEEE. The CDR3 totals 13 residues. This CDR3 is CASSGLLNYGYTF. CDR3 sequence (DNA): TGTGCCAGCAGCGGACTCCTAAACTATGGCTACACCTTC.

This chain connects TRBV27 to TRBJ1-2; weak D call: TRBD1 (5 bases). Germline V gene sequence: CDR1 MNHEY, CDR2 SMNVEV (reference sequence). V gave up 8 bases and J gave up 9 bases, with 16 bases separating them. The CDR3 covers 12 residues. The CDR3: CASRQRGERYTF. In DNA, the CDR3 is TGTGCCAGCCGTCAAAGAGGGGAGCGCTACACCTTC.

This clonotype has a handful of counts. The chain recombines TRBV4-3 with TRBJ2-3; D gene ambiguous. Looked up from germline, CDR1 is LGHNA and CDR2 is YSLEER. Trimming took off 0 bases at V and 3 bases at J, with 7 bases between the two ends. The CDR3 has 14 amino acids. This CDR3 reads CASSQDILTDTQYF. DNA for the CDR3: TGCGCCAGCAGCCAAGATATATTAACAGATACGCAGTATTTT.

This clonotype was seen many times. The chain is built from TRBV5-4 and TRBJ2-2, with 9 bases lining up with TRBD1. The V and J ends lost 1 base and 6 bases, in that order; junction bases with no gene match: 4. Germline CDR1 and CDR2: SGHNT and YYREEE (reference sequence). There are 15 residues in the CDR3. Here the CDR3 reads CASSLWGQGPGELFF. In DNA, the CDR3 is TGTGCCAGCAGCTTGTGGGGACAGGGCCCCGGGGAGCTGTTTTTT.

This clonotype was detected only a few times. The J gene is TRBJ2-4, the V gene TRBV6-7; possibly TRBD1 for D (8 bases). TRBV6-7 is an open reading frame, and its role is uncertain. The V and J ends lost 5 bases and 7 bases respectively, with 24 bases between them. The length of the CDR3 is 17 residues. Written as DNA, the CDR3 is TGTGCCAGCAGTCACGCTACAGGGGGAGGGTTTTGGAACATTCAGTACTTC. Translated, it gives CASSHATGGGFWNIQYF.

This chain uses TRBV3-1 with TRBJ1-3; D is ambiguous. This CDR3 is built from 15 residues. Germline CDR1 is LGHDT and CDR2 is YNNKEL (reference sequence). V was shortened by 7 bases and J by 3 bases, with 16 bases between the two germline ends. CDR3 in amino acids: CASNNYESIGNTIYF. The CDR3 DNA follows: TGTGCCAGCAACAACTACGAGAGCATTGGAAACACCATATATTTT.

This clonotype was observed many times. A read error may account for a junction end that differs from germline. The chain has TRBV5-1 and TRBJ1-3; 7 nucleotides line up with TRBD1. Germline V gene data show CDR1 as SGHRS and CDR2 as YFSETQ. CDR3 length: 14 residues. The CDR3 DNA follows: TGTGCCAGCAGTTCACAGGGGTCTGGAAACACCATATATTTT. This gives the protein CASSSQGSGNTIYF.

This rearrangement joins TRBV5-4 to TRBJ2-7, with D maybe TRBD1 (5 bases). Germline values: CDR1 SGHNT, CDR2 YYREEE (reference sequence). V gave up 5 bases and J gave up 2 bases, with 17 bases separating them. The CDR3 covers 15 residues. Here the CDR3 DNA reads TGTGCCAGCAGTTCCGCGGCAGGGTCAACCTACGAGCAGTACTTC. It specifies CASSSAAGSTYEQYF. The full variable domain, rest sourced from reference TRBV5-4 and TRBJ2-7, is ETGVTQSPTHLIKTRGQQVTLRCSSQSGHNTVSWYQQALGQGPQFIFQYYREEENGRGNFPPRFSGLQFPNYSSELNVNALELDDSALYLCASSSAAGSTYEQYFGPGTRLTVT.

The sample holds many counts of this clonotype. The rearrangement uses TRBV10-3 and TRBJ1-2, with 8 bases fitting TRBD1. Germline V gene data show CDR1 as ENHRY and CDR2 as SYGVKD. This CDR3 region has 14 residues. V lost 3 bases and J lost 6; bases outside the gene matches: 6. The CDR3, as DNA: TGTGCCATCAGTGATACAGGACAGGGAAATGGCTACACCTTC. Its translation: CAISDTGQGNGYTF.

V gene TRBV6-1 combines with J gene TRBJ2-1; D possibly corresponds to TRBD2 (6 bases). Germline V gives CDR1 MNHNS, CDR2 SASEGT. CDR3 length equals 12 residues. Trimming took 1 base from V and 10 from J, leaving 8 bases between them. The CDR3 reads CASSEEGGEQFF. DNA for the CDR3: TGTGCCAGCAGTGAAGAGGGAGGCGAGCAGTTCTTC.